A single T cell receptor beta chain is shown here with its context. This record comes from a study of blood T cell repertoires in COVID-19. Here immunoSEQ multiplex PCR was the method, and the copy in TCRdb shows in-frame clones only, minus some. The sample consists of about 11,000 clones, 70% to 90% of them appearing once. V dropped 4 bases and J dropped 1 base, with 9 bases sitting between them. The CDR3 length is 13 residues. The germline V gene encodes CDR1 GTSNPN and CDR2 SVGIG (reference sequence). The sample taken for sequencing was peripheral blood. This chain links TRBV30 with TRBJ2-3; the D is unclear. This clonotype was sampled from a woman aged 60-75 years with active COVID-19. CDR3 sequence reads: CAWKRDGTDTQYF. The CDR3 DNA follows: TGTGCCTGGAAGCGCGATGGCACAGATACGCAGTATTTT.